A selection of T cell receptor beta chains follows, all from one sample in a study of shared clonotypes between healthy human individuals. Repertoires were generated with immunoSEQ multiplex PCR, while TCRdb's copy carries only in-frame clones and drops some. The sample lists roughly 2.2 million clones, more than 85% occurring once. Input material: naive CD4+ T cells from PBMCs. The receptors shown here come from a man between 18 and 35 years old in good health. Some clones in this sample may be carry-over from other donors' samples. Each CDR3 is given with its conserved first and last residue. Clone size appears in some rows only: once, few, many, or a class for an expanded clone.

clone size: -
V gene: TRBV6-1
CDR3 protein: CATQNMNTEAFF

clone size: -
V gene: TRBV5-1
CDR3 protein: CASSLAPGQETQYF

clone size: -
V gene: TRBV11-3
CDR3 protein: CASSLEPGRAGTDTQYF

clone size: -
V gene: TRBV7-2
CDR3 protein: CASSRQTGQGIHVEAFF

clone size: -
V gene: TRBV5-4
CDR3 protein: CASSLDYNEQFF

clone size: -
V gene: TRBV7-9
CDR3 protein: CASGLALGTDTQYF

clone size: once
V gene: TRBV5-4
CDR3 protein: CASSLRLAGGSHEQFF

clone size: -
V gene: TRBV5-1
CDR3 protein: CASSSPTIPGGAGEKLFF

clone size: -
V gene: TRBV18
CDR3 protein: CASSPDRGDHQPQHF

clone size: -
V gene: TRBV28
CDR3 protein: CASSLGGQGLEKLFF

clone size: once
V gene: TRBV7-8
CDR3 protein: CASSSSNSNEQFF

clone size: -
V gene: TRBV27
CDR3 protein: CASSWLAGRTDTQYF

clone size: -
V gene: TRBV5-4
CDR3 protein: CASSPAPSSGRATDTQYF

clone size: -
V gene: TRBV5-1
CDR3 protein: CASSLGWEAYNEQFF

clone size: -
V gene: TRBV7-9
CDR3 protein: CASSLVAGATGELFF

clone size: -
V gene: TRBV28
CDR3 protein: CASSGTGGMYGYTF

clone size: -
V gene: TRBV4-1
CDR3 protein: CASSLHVDPSGTYEQYF

clone size: -
V gene: TRBV4-1
CDR3 protein: CASSQGLLTDTQYF

clone size: -
V gene: TRBV4-2
CDR3 protein: CASSPRQSPTIYNEQFF

clone size: -
V gene: TRBV7-8
CDR3 protein: CASSSTRDSYNEQFF

clone size: -
V gene: TRBV6-1
CDR3 protein: CASSDEQGAEAFF

clone size: -
V gene: TRBV2
CDR3 protein: CASRYRGQETQYF

clone size: once
V gene: TRBV9
CDR3 protein: CASSVLGGNTDTQYF

clone size: -
V gene: TRBV6-5
CDR3 protein: CASSYDSGRIYEQYF

clone size: -
V gene: TRBV7-2
CDR3 protein: CASKLSAGHDSEQYF

clone size: -
V gene: TRBV19
CDR3 protein: CASSTGQLQETQYF

clone size: -
V gene: TRBV27
CDR3 protein: CASRIKGLGNYEQYF

clone size: -
V gene: TRBV18
CDR3 protein: CASSPPSLYEQYF

clone size: once
V gene: TRBV6-5
CDR3 protein: CASIRTRGDAEQYF

clone size: -
V gene: TRBV14
CDR3 protein: CASSQRDSGVRANEKLFF

clone size: -
V gene: TRBV28
CDR3 protein: CASSLRYNEQFF

clone size: -
V gene: TRBV7-9
CDR3 protein: CASRTDRGDEKLFF

clone size: -
V gene: TRBV7-9
CDR3 protein: CASSPQGGNQPQHF

clone size: -
V gene: TRBV5-6
CDR3 protein: CASSRTDSYEQYF

clone size: -
V gene: TRBV27
CDR3 protein: CASSPTGTSGRSSTDTQYF

clone size: -
V gene: TRBV28
CDR3 protein: CASSSQGYAYRYGYTF

clone size: -
V gene: TRBV5-6
CDR3 protein: CASSMDRGDEQYF

clone size: -
V gene: TRBV6-5
CDR3 protein: CASPTGQGANEQFF

clone size: -
V gene: TRBV28
CDR3 protein: CASRGEGQLGNQPQHF

clone size: -
V gene: TRBV28
CDR3 protein: CASALAGAPSYNEQFF

clone size: -
V gene: TRBV11-3
CDR3 protein: CASSLGLAINTDTQYF

clone size: -
V gene: TRBV5-1
CDR3 protein: CASSPEGTGGGEQYF

clone size: -
V gene: TRBV18
CDR3 protein: CASSPDVVGYGYTF

clone size: -
V gene: TRBV27
CDR3 protein: CASSPQDSGRSEQFF

clone size: -
V gene: TRBV27
CDR3 protein: CASSMNGGNTEAFF

clone size: -
V gene: TRBV5-4
CDR3 protein: CASSLERDRGLNEQFF

clone size: once
V gene: TRBV7-3
CDR3 protein: CASSLRAGRDTDTQYF

clone size: -
V gene: TRBV21-1
CDR3 protein: CASSKARTADGYTF

clone size: -
V gene: TRBV18
CDR3 protein: CASSPPGGGYEQYF

clone size: -
V gene: TRBV27
CDR3 protein: CASASNPGVGYTF

clone size: few
V gene: TRBV4-2
CDR3 protein: CASSQAVGSEELFF

clone size: -
V gene: TRBV15
CDR3 protein: CATSRAGGAGETQYF

clone size: few
V gene: TRBV7-2
CDR3 protein: CASLGGDYGYTF

clone size: once
V gene: TRBV15
CDR3 protein: CATNPSGAGYGYTF

clone size: -
V gene: TRBV6-1
CDR3 protein: CASSATGETQYF

clone size: -
V gene: TRBV5-1
CDR3 protein: CASSGRPNQPQHF

clone size: -
V gene: TRBV5-6
CDR3 protein: CASSWTGGGELFF